These T cell receptor beta chains were read from a single sample in a study of Graves' ophthalmopathy and Graves' hyperthyroidism. TCRdb recomputed calls from the multiplex PCR reads with MiXCR, one row per CDR3 protein. Here the sample spans 620,000 or so distinct CDR3 sequences, 22% being singletons. Sample: peripheral blood. These receptors came from a woman aged 18-30 years with stable Graves' hyperthyroidism. Some clones in this sample may be carry-over from other donors' samples. CDR3s include the opening cysteine and the closing phenylalanine or tryptophan. D genes are given only for firm matches. Where a row states a size, it is once, few, many or the class of an expanded clone; other rows omit it.

>many|-|TRBJ1-1|TRBV12-3/TRBV12-4
TGTGCCAGCAGTCCCCATTGGGCTTGGACTGAAGCTTTCTTT
CASSPHWAWTEAFF
>many|-|TRBJ1-5|TRBV12-3/TRBV12-4
TGTGCCAGCGGGAAAGGTGGAAGTAGCAATCAGCCCCAGCATTTT
CASGKGGSSNQPQHF
>many|-|TRBJ1-5|TRBV28
TGTGCCAGCAGTTCAGGGGCGGGCAATCAGCCCCAGCATTTT
CASSSGAGNQPQHF
>many|TRBD1|TRBJ1-5|TRBV5-5
TGTGCCAGCAGCTTGCGGACAGGGGGCCATCAGCCCCAGCATTTT
CASSLRTGGHQPQHF
>-|-|TRBJ2-5|TRBV6-1
TGTGCCAGCAGTTATAGCGAAGAGACCCAGTACTTC
CASSYSEETQYF
>few|TRBD2|TRBJ2-5|TRBV6-5
TGTGCCAGCAGTTACTCGAAAGGGCGGGAGGGGACCCAGTACTTC
CASSYSKGREGTQYF
>-|-|TRBJ1-3|TRBV4-1
TGCGCCAGCAGCCAAGATGGAAGAGCTTTCTCTGGAAACACCATATATTTT
CASSQDGRAFSGNTIYF
>many|-|TRBJ2-7|TRBV20-1
TGCAGTGCTAGAGCAATCGGGGCGAGGGTATACGAGCAGTACTTC
CSARAIGARVYEQYF
>many|-|TRBJ2-7|TRBV11-2
TGTGCCAGCAGCCACCCCGGTCAAGGGACTTACGAGCAGTACTTC
CASSHPGQGTYEQYF
>few|TRBD2|TRBJ2-5|TRBV6-1
TGTGCCAGCAGAATTAGCGGGAGGTACCAAGAGACCCAGTACTTC
CASRISGRYQETQYF
>few|-|TRBJ2-5|TRBV28
TGTGCCAGCAGTCCTATCAGGTACCAAGAGACCCAGTACTTC
CASSPIRYQETQYF
>many|-|TRBJ2-2|TRBV11-3
TGTGCCAGCAGCCTCAGGGTGAACGGGGAGCTGTTTTTT
CASSLRVNGELFF
>-|-|TRBJ2-7|TRBV11-2
TGTGCCAGCAGCTTACTAGCGACCTTCTCCTACGAGCAGTACTTC
CASSLLATFSYEQYF
>once|-|TRBJ2-2|TRBV12-3/TRBV12-4
TGTGCCAGCAGCGCCCCGGGACGGGACACCGGGGAGCTGTTTTTT
CASSAPGRDTGELFF
>-|-|TRBJ1-1|TRBV6-1
TGTGCCAGCAGACGAGGATGGGGCAGGTCGAACACTGAAGCTTTCTTT
CASRRGWGRSNTEAFF
>many|-|TRBJ1-1|TRBV4-2
TGTGCCAGCAGCCAAGAGTGGGGGACTGAAGCTTTCTTT
CASSQEWGTEAFF
>many|-|TRBJ1-5|TRBV12-3/TRBV12-4
TGTGCCAGCAGTTCGGGACGGGTTAGCAATCAGCCCCAGCATTTT
CASSSGRVSNQPQHF
>many|-|TRBJ2-7|TRBV27
TGTGCCAGCAGTTATCGACCGGAGATCTCCTACGAGCAGTACTTC
CASSYRPEISYEQYF
>many|-|TRBJ2-2|TRBV5-1
TGCGCCAGCAGCTTGCCGGGGGCGAACACCGGGGAGCTGTTTTTT
CASSLPGANTGELFF
>many|TRBD2|TRBJ2-7|TRBV29-1
TGCAGCACCGGGACTAGCGGATCCTACGAGCAGTACTTC
CSTGTSGSYEQYF
>-|TRBD2|TRBJ2-6|TRBV7-6
TGTGCCAGCAGCTGGACTAGCAGTGGGGCCAACGTCCTGACTTTC
CASSWTSSGANVLTF
>-|-|TRBJ2-6|TRBV6-1
TGTGCCAGCAGCCTCCCCGTGAGGGCCAACGTCCTGACTTTC
CASSLPVRANVLTF
>many|-|TRBJ1-5|TRBV20-1
TGCAGTGCCTTGGAAGGGGATAATCAGCCCCAGCATTTT
CSALEGDNQPQHF
>many|TRBD2|TRBJ2-7|TRBV7-2
TGTGCCAGCAGCCTTGGGACTAGCGGGGCTGAGCAGTACTTC
CASSLGTSGAEQYF
>-|TRBD1|TRBJ2-6|TRBV12-3/TRBV12-4
TGTGCCAGCAGTTTAACCCCCCTATTAGGGACAGGGGCCTCTGGGGCCAACGTCCTGACTTTC
CASSLTPLLGTGASGANVLTF
>many|-|TRBJ1-5|TRBV19
TGTGCCAGTAGTATAGGGACAGCCTTAAATCAGCCCCAGCATTTT
CASSIGTALNQPQHF
>once|-|TRBJ2-4|TRBV12-3/TRBV12-4
TGTGCCAGCAGTCCATTCCCGACAGGACCTCAGTACTTC
CASSPFPTGPQYF
>many|-|TRBJ2-7|TRBV15
TGTGCCACCAGCATGAAGTACCCGGGATACGAGCAGTACTTC
CATSMKYPGYEQYF
>-|-|TRBJ2-7|TRBV6-2/TRBV6-3
TGTGCCAGCAGTTCGTCCGGGGGCGCGGCCTACGAGCAGTACTTC
CASSSSGGAAYEQYF
>many|-|TRBJ2-2|TRBV5-5
TGTGCCAGCAGCTTGGTGCAGACAACCGGGGAGCTGTTTTTT
CASSLVQTTGELFF